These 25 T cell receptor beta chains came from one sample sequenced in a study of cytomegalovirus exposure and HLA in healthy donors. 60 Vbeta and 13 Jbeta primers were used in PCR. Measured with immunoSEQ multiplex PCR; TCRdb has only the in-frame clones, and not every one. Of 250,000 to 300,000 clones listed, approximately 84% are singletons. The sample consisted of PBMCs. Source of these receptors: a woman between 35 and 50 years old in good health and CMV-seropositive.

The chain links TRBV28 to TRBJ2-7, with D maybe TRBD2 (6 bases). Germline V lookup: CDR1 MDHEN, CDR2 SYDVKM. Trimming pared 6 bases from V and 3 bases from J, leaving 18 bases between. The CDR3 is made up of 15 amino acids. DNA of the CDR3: TGTGCCAGCAGCCCCCACTGGGGAGGTGACTACGAGCAGTACTTC. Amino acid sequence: CASSPHWGGDYEQYF.

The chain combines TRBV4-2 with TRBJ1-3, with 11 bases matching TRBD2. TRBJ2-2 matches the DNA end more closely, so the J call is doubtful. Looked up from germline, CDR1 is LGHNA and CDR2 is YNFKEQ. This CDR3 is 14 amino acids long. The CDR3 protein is CASSSGRDTGELFF. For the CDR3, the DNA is TGTGCCAGCAGTAGCGGGAGGGACACCGGGGAGCTGTTTTTT.

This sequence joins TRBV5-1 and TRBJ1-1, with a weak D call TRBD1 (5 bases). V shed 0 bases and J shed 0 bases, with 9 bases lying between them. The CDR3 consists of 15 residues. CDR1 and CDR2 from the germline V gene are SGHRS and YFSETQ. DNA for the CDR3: TGCGCCAGCAGCTTGGAGACAGTCATGAACACTGAAGCTTTCTTT. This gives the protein CASSLETVMNTEAFF.

The CDR3 sequence is CAWSVRENTEAFF. Here the CDR3 DNA reads TGTGCCTGGAGTGTACGGGAGAACACTGAAGCTTTCTTT. The V gene is TRBV30, the J gene TRBJ1-1, with unresolved D. Germline V lookup: CDR1 GTSNPN, CDR2 SVGIG (reference sequence). The V end lost 0 bases, the J end lost 1 base, and 6 bases lay between the germline ends. CDR3 length equals 13 residues.

The chain's CDR3 is CASSFPGRGEAFF. The CDR3, as DNA: TGTGCCAGCAGCTTCCCGGGGAGAGGTGAAGCTTTCTTT. The J gene is TRBJ1-1, the V gene TRBV7-8; D remains ambiguous. Germline values: CDR1 SGHVS, CDR2 FQNEAQ. Trimming stripped 3 bases from V and 7 bases from J, with 12 bases between. The CDR3 runs to 13 residues.

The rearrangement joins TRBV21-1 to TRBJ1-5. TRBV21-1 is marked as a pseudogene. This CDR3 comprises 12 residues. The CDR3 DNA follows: TGTGCCAGCAGCCCCCGGTTGGAGCCCCAGCATTTT. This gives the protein CASSPRLEPQHF.

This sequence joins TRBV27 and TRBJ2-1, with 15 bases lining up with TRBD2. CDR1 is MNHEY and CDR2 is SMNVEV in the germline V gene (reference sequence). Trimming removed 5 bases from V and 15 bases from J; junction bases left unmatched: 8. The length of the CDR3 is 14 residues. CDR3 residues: CASSPRTSGGGAFF. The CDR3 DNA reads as TGTGCCAGCAGTCCCCGGACTAGCGGGGGGGGAGCGTTCTTC.

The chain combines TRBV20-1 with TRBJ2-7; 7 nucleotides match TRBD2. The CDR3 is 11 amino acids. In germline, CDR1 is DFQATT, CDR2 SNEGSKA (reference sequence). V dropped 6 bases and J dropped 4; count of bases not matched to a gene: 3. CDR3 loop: CSAPLAYEQYF. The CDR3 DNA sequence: TGCAGTGCCCCACTAGCGTACGAGCAGTACTTC.

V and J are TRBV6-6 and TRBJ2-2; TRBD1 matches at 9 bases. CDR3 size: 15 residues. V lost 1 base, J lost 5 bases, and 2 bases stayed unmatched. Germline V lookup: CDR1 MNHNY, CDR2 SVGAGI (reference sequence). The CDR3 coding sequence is TGTGCCAGCAGTTACTTACAGGGGGCGACCGGGGAGCTGTTTTTT. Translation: CASSYLQGATGELFF.

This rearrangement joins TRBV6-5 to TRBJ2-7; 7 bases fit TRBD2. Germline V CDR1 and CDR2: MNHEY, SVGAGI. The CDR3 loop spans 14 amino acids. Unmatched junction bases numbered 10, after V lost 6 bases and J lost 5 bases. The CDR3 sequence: CASSTSVRAHEQYF. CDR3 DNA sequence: TGTGCCAGCAGCACTAGCGTTCGGGCCCACGAGCAGTACTTC.

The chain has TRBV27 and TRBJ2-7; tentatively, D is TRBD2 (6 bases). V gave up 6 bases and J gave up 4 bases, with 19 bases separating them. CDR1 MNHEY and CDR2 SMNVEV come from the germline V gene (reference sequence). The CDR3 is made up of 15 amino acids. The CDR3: CASSRPGGAGYEQYF. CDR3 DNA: TGTGCCAGCAGCCGCCCGGGCGGGGCCGGGTACGAGCAGTACTTC.

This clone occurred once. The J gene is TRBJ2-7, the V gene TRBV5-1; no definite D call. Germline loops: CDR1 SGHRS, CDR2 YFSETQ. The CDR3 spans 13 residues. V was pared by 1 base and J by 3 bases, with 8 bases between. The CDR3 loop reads CASSLLGNYEQYF. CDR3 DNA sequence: TGCGCCAGCAGCTTGCTAGGAAACTACGAGCAGTACTTC.

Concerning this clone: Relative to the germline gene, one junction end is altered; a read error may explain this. The CDR3 sequence is CSSLPAGTGNEKLFF. The CDR3 DNA follows: TGTTCCAGCCTACCGGCGGGGACAGGGAACGAAAAACTGTTTTTT. The V and J genes are TRBV7-9 and TRBJ1-4, with 9 bases identical to TRBD1. The CDR3 is 15 residues long. CDR1 and CDR2 (germline): SEHNR, FQNEAQ (reference sequence).

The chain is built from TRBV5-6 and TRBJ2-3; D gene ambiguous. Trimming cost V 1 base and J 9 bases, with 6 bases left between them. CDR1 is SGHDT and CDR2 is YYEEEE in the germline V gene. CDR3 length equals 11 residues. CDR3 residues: CASSLKETQYF. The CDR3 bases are TGTGCCAGCAGCTTGAAAGAGACGCAGTATTTT.

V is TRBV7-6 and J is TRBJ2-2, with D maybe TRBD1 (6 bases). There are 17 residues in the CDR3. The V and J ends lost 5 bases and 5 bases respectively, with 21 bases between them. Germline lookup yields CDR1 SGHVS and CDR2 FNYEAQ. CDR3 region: CASSTKLGAPGTGELFF. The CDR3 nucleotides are TGTGCCAGCAGCACGAAGCTGGGGGCGCCGGGGACCGGGGAGCTGTTTTTT.

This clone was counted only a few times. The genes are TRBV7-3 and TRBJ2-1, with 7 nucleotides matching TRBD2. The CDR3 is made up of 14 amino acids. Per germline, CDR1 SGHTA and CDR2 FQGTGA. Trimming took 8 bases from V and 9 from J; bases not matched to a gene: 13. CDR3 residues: CASGRVGGSGEQFF. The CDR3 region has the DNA TGTGCCAGCGGCCGAGTGGGAGGGAGTGGTGAGCAGTTCTTC.

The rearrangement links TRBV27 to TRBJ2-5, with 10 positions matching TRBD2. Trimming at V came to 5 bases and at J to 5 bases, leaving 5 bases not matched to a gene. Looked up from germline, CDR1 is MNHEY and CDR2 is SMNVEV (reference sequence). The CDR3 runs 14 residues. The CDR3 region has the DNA TGTGCCAGCAGTCTAGCGGGAGCAGGGGAGACCCAGTACTTC. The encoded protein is CASSLAGAGETQYF.

Written as DNA, the CDR3 is TGTGCCAGCAGTTCTACAGGCTATAATTCACCCCTCCACTTT. It specifies CASSSTGYNSPLHF. The chain carries TRBV2 and TRBJ1-6; maybe TRBD1 (5 bases). The germline CDR1 and CDR2 sequences are SNHLY and FYNNEI. Deletions cut 5 bases from V and 3 bases from J, with 8 bases between. The CDR3 runs to 14 residues.

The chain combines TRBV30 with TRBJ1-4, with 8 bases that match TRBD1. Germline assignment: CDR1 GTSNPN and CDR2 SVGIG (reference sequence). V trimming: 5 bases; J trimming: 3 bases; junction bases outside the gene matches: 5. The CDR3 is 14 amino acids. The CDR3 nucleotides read TGTGCCTGGGGGCTGACAGGGGCTAATGAAAAACTGTTTTTT. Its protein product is CAWGLTGANEKLFF.

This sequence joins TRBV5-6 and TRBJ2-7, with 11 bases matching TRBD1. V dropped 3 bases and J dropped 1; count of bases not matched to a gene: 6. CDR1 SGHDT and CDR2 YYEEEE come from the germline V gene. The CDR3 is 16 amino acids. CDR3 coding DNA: TGTGCCAGCAGCTCCCTAGGACAGGGGGCTTCCTACGAGCAGTACTTC. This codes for CASSSLGQGASYEQYF.

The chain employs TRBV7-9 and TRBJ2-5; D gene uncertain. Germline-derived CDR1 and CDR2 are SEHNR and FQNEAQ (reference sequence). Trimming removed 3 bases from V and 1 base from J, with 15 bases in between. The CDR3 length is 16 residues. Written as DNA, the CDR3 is TGTGCCAGCAGCTTCCCGGAGACGGCGGTCCAAGAGACCCAGTACTTC. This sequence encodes CASSFPETAVQETQYF.

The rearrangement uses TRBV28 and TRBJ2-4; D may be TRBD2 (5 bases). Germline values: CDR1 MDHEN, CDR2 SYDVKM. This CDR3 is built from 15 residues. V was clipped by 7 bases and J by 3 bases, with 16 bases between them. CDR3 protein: CASTKDGDDKNIQYF. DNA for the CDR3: TGTGCCAGCACGAAGGACGGGGATGACAAAAACATTCAGTACTTC.

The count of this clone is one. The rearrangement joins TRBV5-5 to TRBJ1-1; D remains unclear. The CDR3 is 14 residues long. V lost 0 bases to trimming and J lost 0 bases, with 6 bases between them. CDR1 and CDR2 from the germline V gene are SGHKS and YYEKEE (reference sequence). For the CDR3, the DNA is TGTGCCAGCAGCTTGGGGGAGATGAACACTGAAGCTTTCTTT. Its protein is CASSLGEMNTEAFF.

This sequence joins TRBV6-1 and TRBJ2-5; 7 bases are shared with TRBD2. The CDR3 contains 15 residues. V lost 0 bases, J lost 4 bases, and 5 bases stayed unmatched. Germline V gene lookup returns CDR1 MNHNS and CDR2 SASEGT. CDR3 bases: TGTGCCAGCAGTGAAGCGGGAGGGACTCGAGAGACCCAGTACTTC. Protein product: CASSEAGGTRETQYF.

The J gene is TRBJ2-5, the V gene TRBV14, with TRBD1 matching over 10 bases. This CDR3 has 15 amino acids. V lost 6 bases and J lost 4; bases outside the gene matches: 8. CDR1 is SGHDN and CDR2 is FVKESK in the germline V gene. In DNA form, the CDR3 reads TGTGCCAGCAGAAGGGACAGGGGCGAGGGAGAGACCCAGTACTTC. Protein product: CASRRDRGEGETQYF.